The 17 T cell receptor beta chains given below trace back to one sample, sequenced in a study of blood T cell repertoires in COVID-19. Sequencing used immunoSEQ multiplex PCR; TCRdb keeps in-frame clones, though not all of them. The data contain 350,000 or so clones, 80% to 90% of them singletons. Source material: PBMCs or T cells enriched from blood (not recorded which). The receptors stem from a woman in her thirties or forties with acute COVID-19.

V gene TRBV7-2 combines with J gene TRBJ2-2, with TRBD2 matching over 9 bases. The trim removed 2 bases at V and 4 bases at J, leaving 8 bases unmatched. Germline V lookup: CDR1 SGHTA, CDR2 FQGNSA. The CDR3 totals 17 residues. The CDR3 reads CASSLRLAGRGTGELFF. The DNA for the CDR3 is TGTGCCAGCAGCTTACGGCTAGCGGGGCGGGGCACCGGGGAGCTGTTTTTT.

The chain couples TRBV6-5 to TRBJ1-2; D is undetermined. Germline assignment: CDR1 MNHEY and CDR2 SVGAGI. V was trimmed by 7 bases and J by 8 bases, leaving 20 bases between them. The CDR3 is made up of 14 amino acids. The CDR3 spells CASTVGDRGGGYTF. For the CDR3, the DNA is TGTGCCAGCACAGTCGGGGATCGCGGAGGAGGCTACACCTTC.

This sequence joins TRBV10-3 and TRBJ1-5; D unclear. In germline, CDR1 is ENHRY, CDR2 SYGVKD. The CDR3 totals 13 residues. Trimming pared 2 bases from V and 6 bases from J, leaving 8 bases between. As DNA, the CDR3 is TGTGCCATCAGTGAGGGGCATACTCAGCCCCAGCATTTT. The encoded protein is CAISEGHTQPQHF.

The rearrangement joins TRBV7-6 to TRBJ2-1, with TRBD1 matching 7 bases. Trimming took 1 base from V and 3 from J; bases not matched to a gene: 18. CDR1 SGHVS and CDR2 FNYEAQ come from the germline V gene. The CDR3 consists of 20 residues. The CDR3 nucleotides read TGTGCCAGCAGCTTAGGTACCCTTCCCGGAGGACAGGACCGCTACAATGAGCAGTTCTTC. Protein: CASSLGTLPGGQDRYNEQFF.

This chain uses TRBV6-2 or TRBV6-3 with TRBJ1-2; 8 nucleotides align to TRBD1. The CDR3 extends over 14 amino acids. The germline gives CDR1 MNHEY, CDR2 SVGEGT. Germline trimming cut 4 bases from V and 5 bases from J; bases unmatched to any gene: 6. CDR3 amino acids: CASSFDRGGYGYTF. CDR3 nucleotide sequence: TGTGCCAGCAGTTTCGACAGGGGTGGTTATGGCTACACCTTC.

In nucleotides, the CDR3 is TGCAGCGTCCGGTCGGGGGGCACCGGGGAGCTGTTTTTT. As protein: CSVRSGGTGELFF. V is TRBV29-1 and J is TRBJ2-2; 7 positions agree with TRBD2. Trimming took 6 bases from V and 4 from J; bases not matched to a gene: 5. This CDR3 has 13 amino acids. CDR1 is SQVTM and CDR2 is ANQGSEA in the germline V gene.

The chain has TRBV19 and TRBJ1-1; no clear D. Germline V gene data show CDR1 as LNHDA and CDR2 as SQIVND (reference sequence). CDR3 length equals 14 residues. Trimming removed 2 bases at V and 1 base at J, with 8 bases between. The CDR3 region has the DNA TGTGCCAGTAGTATATGGACTACGAACACTGAAGCTTTCTTT. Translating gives CASSIWTTNTEAFF.

The CDR3 is CASSIGSRGPYNEQFF. The DNA for the CDR3 is TGTGCCAGTAGTATAGGTTCGCGGGGCCCCTACAATGAGCAGTTCTTC. V and J are TRBV19 and TRBJ2-1; the D gene is possibly TRBD2 (6 bases). Between the trimmed V and J ends, which lost 1 base and 2 bases, there was a span of 12 bases. CDR1 and CDR2 from the germline V gene are LNHDA and SQIVND (reference sequence). This CDR3 spans 16 amino acids. Looking up the rest from reference TRBV19 and TRBJ2-1 gives the full variable domain: DGGITQSPKYLFRKEGQNVTLSCEQNLNHDAMYWYRQDPGQGLRLIYYSQIVNDFQKGDIAEGYSVSREKKESFPLTVTSAQKNPTAFYLCASSIGSRGPYNEQFFGPGTRLTVL.

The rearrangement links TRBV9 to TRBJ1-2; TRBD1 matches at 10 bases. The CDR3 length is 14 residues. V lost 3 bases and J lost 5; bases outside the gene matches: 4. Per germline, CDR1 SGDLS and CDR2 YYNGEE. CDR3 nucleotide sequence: TGTGCCAGCAGCGACGGGACAGGGGTTTATGGCTACACCTTC. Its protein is CASSDGTGVYGYTF. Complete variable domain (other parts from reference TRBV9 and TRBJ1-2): DSGVTQTPKHLITATGQRVTLRCSPRSGDLSVYWYQQSLDQGLQFLIQYYNGEERAKGNILERFSAQQFPDLHSELNLSSLELGDSALYFCASSDGTGVYGYTFGSGTRLTVV.

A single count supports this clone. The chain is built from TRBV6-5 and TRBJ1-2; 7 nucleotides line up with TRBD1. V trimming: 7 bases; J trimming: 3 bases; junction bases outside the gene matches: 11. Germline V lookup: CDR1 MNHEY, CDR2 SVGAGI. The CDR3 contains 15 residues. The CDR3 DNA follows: TGTGCCAGCATGCCCGGACAGGTCCCCTACTATGGCTACACCTTC. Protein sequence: CASMPGQVPYYGYTF.

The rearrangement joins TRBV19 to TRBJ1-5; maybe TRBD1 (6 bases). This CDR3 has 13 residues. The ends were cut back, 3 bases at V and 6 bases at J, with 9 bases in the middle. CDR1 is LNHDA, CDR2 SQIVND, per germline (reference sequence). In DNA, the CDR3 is TGTGCCAGTAGTATCCAGGGGCGTCAGCCCCAGCATTTT. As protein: CASSIQGRQPQHF.

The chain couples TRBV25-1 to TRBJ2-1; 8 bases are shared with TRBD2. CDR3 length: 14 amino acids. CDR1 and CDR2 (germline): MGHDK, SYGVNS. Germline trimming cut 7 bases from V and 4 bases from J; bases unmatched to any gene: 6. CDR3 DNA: TGTGCCAGCACCCCGGGACTAGTATACAATGAGCAGTTCTTC. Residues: CASTPGLVYNEQFF.

CDR3 DNA: TGCGCCAGCAGCTCTCAGGGAGGTTTGGGGAATTCACCCCTCCACTTT. Protein sequence: CASSSQGGLGNSPLHF. This rearrangement joins TRBV5-1 to TRBJ1-6, with TRBD1 as a possible D gene (5 bases). The CDR3 runs 16 residues. The germline V gene encodes CDR1 SGHRS and CDR2 YFSETQ. Trimming took off 3 bases at V and 7 bases at J, with 17 bases between the two ends.

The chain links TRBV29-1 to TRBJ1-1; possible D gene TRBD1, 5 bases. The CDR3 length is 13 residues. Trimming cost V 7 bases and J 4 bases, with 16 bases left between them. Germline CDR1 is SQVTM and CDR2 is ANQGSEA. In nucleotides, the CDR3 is TGCAGCGCCCACTCAGGGTTGGCCACTGAAGCTTTCTTT. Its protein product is CSAHSGLATEAFF.

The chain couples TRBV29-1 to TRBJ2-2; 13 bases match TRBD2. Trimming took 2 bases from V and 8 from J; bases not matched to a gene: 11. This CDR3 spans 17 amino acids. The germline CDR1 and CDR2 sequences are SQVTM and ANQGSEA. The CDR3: CSVERAGTSGIGGELFF. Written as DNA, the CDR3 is TGCAGCGTTGAAAGGGCCGGGACTAGCGGGATCGGAGGGGAGCTGTTTTTT.

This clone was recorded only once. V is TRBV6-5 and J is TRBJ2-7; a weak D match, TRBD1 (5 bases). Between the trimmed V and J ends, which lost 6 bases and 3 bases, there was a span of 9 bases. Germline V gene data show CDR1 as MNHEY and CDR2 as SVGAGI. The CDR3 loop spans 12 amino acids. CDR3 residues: CASSGRGYEQYF. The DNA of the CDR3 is TGTGCCAGCAGCGGTAGGGGCTACGAGCAGTACTTC.

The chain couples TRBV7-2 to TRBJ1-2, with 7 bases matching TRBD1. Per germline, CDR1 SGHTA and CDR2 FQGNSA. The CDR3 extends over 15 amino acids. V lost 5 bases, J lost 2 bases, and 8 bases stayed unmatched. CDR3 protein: CASSPQTGSNYGYTF. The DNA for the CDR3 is TGTGCCAGCAGCCCGCAGACAGGGTCCAACTATGGCTACACCTTC.